What follows are 18 T cell receptor beta chains derived from one specimen sequenced in a study of early T cells in non-severe SARS-CoV-2 infection. Each CDR3 protein gets one entry after TCRdb re-called the 5' RACE reads with MiXCR. The table lists about 30,000 distinct CDR3 sequences, 3% to 5% of them singletons. Source material: whole blood. These receptor sequences come from an adult who was a healthcare worker with PCR-confirmed SARS-CoV-2 infection or an uninfected control (not recorded which).

This chain links TRBV12-3 or TRBV12-4 with TRBJ2-7; weak D call: TRBD1 (5 bases). This CDR3 is built from 13 residues. The V gene lost 3 bases and the J gene lost 6 bases, with 12 bases spanning the gap. The CDR3 loop is CASSFFLRAEQYF. The CDR3, as DNA: TGTGCCAGCAGTTTTTTTCTCAGGGCCGAGCAGTACTTC.

This clonotype showed up many times. The chain couples TRBV27 to TRBJ2-5, with TRBD2 matching 7 bases. There are 13 residues in the CDR3. Germline loops: CDR1 MNHEY, CDR2 SMNVEV (reference sequence). With V trimmed by 8 bases and J by 5 bases, 8 bases remained unmatched. The CDR3 region is CASGPGLVETQYF. The CDR3 DNA reads TGTGCCAGCGGACCCGGACTAGTGGAGACCCAGTACTTC.

In this sample, this clonotype turned up many times. This rearrangement joins TRBV2 to TRBJ2-4, with a weak D call TRBD1 (6 bases). V lost 1 base and J lost 7, with 14 bases in between. CDR3 length equals 15 residues. CDR1 and CDR2 from the germline V gene are SNHLY and FYNNEI. The CDR3 bases are TGTGCCAGCAGTGAAGTGGGGGCAGGTCGGAACATTCAGTACTTC. Translated, it gives CASSEVGAGRNIQYF.

The sample holds many counts of this clonotype. The chain has TRBV7-6 and TRBJ2-2; D is unresolved. The CDR3 contains 16 residues. Germline-derived CDR1 and CDR2 are SGHVS and FNYEAQ. The V and J ends lost 1 base and 0 bases respectively, with 9 bases between them. The CDR3, as DNA: TGTGCCAGCAGCTTAGGACTGTTCGCGAACACCGGGGAGCTGTTTTTT. It codes for CASSLGLFANTGELFF.

Ten or more counts support this clonotype. This rearrangement joins TRBV10-1 to TRBJ2-7, with TRBD1 identical over 8 bases. Germline lookup yields CDR1 WNHNN and CDR2 SYGVQD (reference sequence). The CDR3 has 13 amino acids. The trim removed 2 bases at V and 7 bases at J, leaving 4 bases unmatched. CDR3 loop: CASSETRQGEQYF. In nucleotides, the CDR3 is TGCGCCAGCAGTGAGACGAGACAGGGGGAGCAGTACTTC.

This clonotype was seen many times. The chain has TRBV10-3 and TRBJ2-3, with D possibly being TRBD1 (6 bases). The V end was cut by 11 bases, the J end by 2 bases, with 14 bases between. Germline V gives CDR1 ENHRY, CDR2 SYGVKD. The CDR3 runs 13 residues. The CDR3 DNA reads as TGTGCCGCCAGGGGAAAAGACACAGATACGCAGTATTTT. The encoded protein is CAARGKDTDTQYF.

This clonotype was observed a handful of times. The V and J genes are TRBV5-4 and TRBJ2-2; 9 nucleotides line up with TRBD2. Germline values: CDR1 SGHNT, CDR2 YYREEE (reference sequence). The V segment lost 3 bases and the J segment 4 bases; nucleotides outside the gene matches: 4. The CDR3 consists of 15 residues. DNA for the CDR3: TGTGCCAGCAGCTGGACTAGCGCGCCCACCGGGGAGCTGTTTTTT. It encodes CASSWTSAPTGELFF.

This clonotype showed up many times. The CDR3 is CAISPGLAGKTLPGADTQYF. In DNA, the CDR3 is TGTGCCATCAGCCCCGGACTAGCAGGGAAGACACTCCCCGGGGCAGATACGCAGTATTTT. The chain uses TRBV10-3 and TRBJ2-3, with 8 bases that match TRBD2. The CDR3 extends over 20 amino acids. Germline CDR1 and CDR2: ENHRY and SYGVKD. The trim removed 6 bases at V and 4 bases at J, leaving 24 bases unmatched.

At least ten counts were recorded for this clonotype. This chain links TRBV5-1 with TRBJ2-1; 10 positions agree with TRBD1. Germline V gene data show CDR1 as SGHRS and CDR2 as YFSETQ. The CDR3 is made up of 16 amino acids. J was trimmed by 7 bases and V by 4 bases; bases with no gene match: 11. Here the CDR3 reads CASSLRDRGYGNEQFF. For the CDR3, the DNA is TGCGCCAGCAGCCTCCGGGACAGGGGATACGGTAATGAGCAGTTCTTC.

This clonotype appeared many times. The rearrangement links TRBV4-3 to TRBJ1-1; D is unclear. Germline V lookup: CDR1 LGHNA, CDR2 YSLEER. The V and J ends lost 4 bases and 0 bases respectively, with 9 bases between them. The CDR3 is made up of 14 amino acids. CDR3 sequence reads: CASSPGSLNTEAFF. CDR3 in DNA: TGCGCCAGCAGCCCCGGTTCATTGAACACTGAAGCTTTCTTT.

The genes are TRBV2 and TRBJ1-4; no clear D. Germline CDR1 SNHLY, CDR2 FYNNEI. V was trimmed by 6 bases and J by 11 bases, leaving 7 bases between them. This CDR3 has 10 amino acids. Here the CDR3 DNA reads TGTGCCAGCAGGGGTGACAAACTGTTTTTT. This codes for CASRGDKLFF.

This clonotype was picked up a small number of times. The chain links TRBV2 to TRBJ2-3; D gene unclear. Germline V CDR1 and CDR2: SNHLY, FYNNEI. The CDR3 runs 12 residues. Deletions cut 1 base from V and 10 bases from J, with 9 bases between. The CDR3 sequence: CASSEGTAAQYF. In nucleotides, the CDR3 is TGTGCCAGCAGTGAAGGTACCGCGGCGCAGTATTTT.

In DNA form, the CDR3 reads TGTGCCAGCAGCTTATCCCCGGGCCAGGGGGCAGATACGCAGTATTTT. It is translated as CASSLSPGQGADTQYF. This chain uses TRBV11-3 with TRBJ2-3, with 7 bases matching TRBD1. The germline V gene has CDR1 SGHNT and CDR2 YENEEA. The CDR3 covers 16 residues. The V and J ends lost 2 bases and 4 bases, in that order; junction bases with no gene match: 9.

About this clonotype itself: Being one base from a much bigger clone, this may be a read error. The chain couples TRBV6-1 to TRBJ1-2, with D possibly matching TRBD1 (6 bases). There are 12 residues in the CDR3. Per germline, CDR1 MNHNS and CDR2 SASEGT. CDR3 sequence reads: CASRGANYGYAF. The DNA of the CDR3 is TGTGCCAGCAGGGGGGCTAACTATGGCTACGCCTTC.

This clonotype appeared many times. The CDR3, as DNA: TGCGCCAGCAGCCCAGGGACTAGCGGGGCCTTGTACTCCTACGAGCAGTACTTC. This codes for CASSPGTSGALYSYEQYF. The chain carries TRBV4-3 and TRBJ2-7, with 13 bases aligning to TRBD2. The CDR3 contains 18 residues. The germline CDR1 and CDR2 sequences are LGHNA and YSLEER. The trim removed 4 bases at V and 0 bases at J, leaving 9 bases unmatched.

This clonotype was seen a handful of times. The chain employs TRBV19 and TRBJ2-3, with 7 positions matching TRBD1. The germline V gene has CDR1 LNHDA and CDR2 SQIVND (reference sequence). V was pared by 4 bases and J by 8 bases, with 15 bases of the junction left unmatched. This CDR3 is built from 16 residues. CDR3 in DNA: TGTGCCAGTAGTACCCTCGGGACAGAACCTCGAAGTACGCAGTATTTT. This translates into CASSTLGTEPRSTQYF.

This clonotype was seen many times. CDR3 amino acids: CASSYSGTYNEQFF. DNA of the CDR3: TGCGCCAGCAGTTATAGCGGGACCTACAATGAGCAGTTCTTC. The chain combines TRBV10-1 with TRBJ2-1; 8 bases line up with TRBD2. After removal of 5 bases from V and 2 bases from J, the junction contained 2 bases not matched to a gene. This CDR3 spans 14 amino acids. Germline loops: CDR1 WNHNN, CDR2 SYGVQD (reference sequence).

This clonotype has a handful of counts. J is TRBJ2-5 and V is TRBV18; D is possibly TRBD2 (6 bases). Germline assignment: CDR1 KGHSH and CDR2 LQKENI. Trimming pared 3 bases from V and 5 bases from J, leaving 22 bases between. CDR3 length: 17 residues. This chain's CDR3 is CASSPPGVGVRGETQYF. DNA of the CDR3: TGTGCCAGCTCACCCCCCGGGGTCGGCGTCCGGGGGGAGACCCAGTACTTC.